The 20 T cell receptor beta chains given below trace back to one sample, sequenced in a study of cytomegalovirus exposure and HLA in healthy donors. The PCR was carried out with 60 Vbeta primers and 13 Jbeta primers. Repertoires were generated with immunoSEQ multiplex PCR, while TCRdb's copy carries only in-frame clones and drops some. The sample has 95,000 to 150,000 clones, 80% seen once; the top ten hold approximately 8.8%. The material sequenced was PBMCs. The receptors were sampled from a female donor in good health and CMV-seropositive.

The CDR3 region is CAWSWGDNYGYTF. DNA of the CDR3: TGTGCCTGGAGTTGGGGGGATAACTATGGCTACACCTTC. The rearrangement links TRBV30 to TRBJ1-2; a weak D match, TRBD1 (5 bases). V was clipped by 2 bases and J by 1 base, with 8 bases between them. There are 13 residues in the CDR3. CDR1 is GTSNPN and CDR2 is SVGIG in the germline V gene (reference sequence).

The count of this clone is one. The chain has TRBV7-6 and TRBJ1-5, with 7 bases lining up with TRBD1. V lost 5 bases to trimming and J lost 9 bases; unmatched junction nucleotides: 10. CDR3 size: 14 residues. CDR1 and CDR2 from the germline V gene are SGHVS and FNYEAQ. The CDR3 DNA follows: TGTGCCAGCAGCCCCCGACAGGGACCGGGGCCCCAGCATTTT. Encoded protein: CASSPRQGPGPQHF.

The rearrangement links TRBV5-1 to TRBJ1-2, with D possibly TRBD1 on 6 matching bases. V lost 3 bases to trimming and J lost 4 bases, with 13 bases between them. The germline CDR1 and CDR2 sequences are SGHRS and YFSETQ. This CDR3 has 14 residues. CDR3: CASSSDSFTYGYTF. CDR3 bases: TGCGCCAGCAGCTCGGACAGCTTTACCTATGGCTACACCTTC.

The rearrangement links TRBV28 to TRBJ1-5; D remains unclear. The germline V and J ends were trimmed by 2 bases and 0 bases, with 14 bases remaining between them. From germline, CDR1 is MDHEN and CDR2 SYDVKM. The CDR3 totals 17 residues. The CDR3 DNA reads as TGTGCCAGCAGTTTAACCCGGGAAGAGATTAGCAATCAGCCCCAGCATTTT. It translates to CASSLTREEISNQPQHF. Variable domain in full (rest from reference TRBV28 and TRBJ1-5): DVKVTQSSRYLVKRTGEKVFLECVQDMDHENMFWYRQDPGLGLRLIYFSYDVKMKEKGDIPEGYSVSREKKERFSLILESASTNQTSMYLCASSLTREEISNQPQHFGDGTRLSIL.

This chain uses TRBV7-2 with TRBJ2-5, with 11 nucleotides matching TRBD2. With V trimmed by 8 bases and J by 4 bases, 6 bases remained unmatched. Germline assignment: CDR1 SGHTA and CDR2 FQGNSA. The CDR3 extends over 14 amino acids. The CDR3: CASALAGGRETQYF. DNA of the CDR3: TGTGCCAGCGCTCTAGCGGGGGGTAGAGAGACCCAGTACTTC.

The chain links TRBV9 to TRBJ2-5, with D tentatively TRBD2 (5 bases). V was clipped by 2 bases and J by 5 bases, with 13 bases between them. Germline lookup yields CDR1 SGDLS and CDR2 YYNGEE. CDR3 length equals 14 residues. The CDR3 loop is CASSVGSGFETQYF. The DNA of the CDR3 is TGTGCCAGCAGCGTCGGTTCGGGATTTGAGACCCAGTACTTC.

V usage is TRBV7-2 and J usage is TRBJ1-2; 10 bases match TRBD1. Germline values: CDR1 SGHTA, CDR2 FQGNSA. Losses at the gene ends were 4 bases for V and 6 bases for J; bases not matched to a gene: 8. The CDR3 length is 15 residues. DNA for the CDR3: TGTGCCAGCAGCTCGGACCGACAGGGGGCGCATGGCTACACCTTC. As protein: CASSSDRQGAHGYTF.

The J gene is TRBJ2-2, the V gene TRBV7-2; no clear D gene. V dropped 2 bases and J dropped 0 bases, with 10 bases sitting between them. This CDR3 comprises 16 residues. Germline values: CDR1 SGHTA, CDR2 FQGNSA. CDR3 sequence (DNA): TGTGCCAGCAGCTTACATGGCACCTCGAACACCGGGGAGCTGTTTTTT. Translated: CASSLHGTSNTGELFF.

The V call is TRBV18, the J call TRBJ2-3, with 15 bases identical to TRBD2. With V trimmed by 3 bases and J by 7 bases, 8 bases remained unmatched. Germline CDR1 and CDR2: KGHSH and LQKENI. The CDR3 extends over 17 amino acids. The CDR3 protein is CASSPGLAGGDRNTQYF. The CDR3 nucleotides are TGTGCCAGCTCACCGGGACTAGCGGGGGGAGATCGAAATACGCAGTATTTT. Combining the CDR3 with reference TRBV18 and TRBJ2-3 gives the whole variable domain NAGVMQNPRHLVRRRGQEARLRCSPMKGHSHVYWYRQLPEEGLKFMVYLQKENIIDESGMPKERFSAEFPKEGPSILRIQQVVRGDSAAYFCASSPGLAGGDRNTQYFGPGTRLTVL.

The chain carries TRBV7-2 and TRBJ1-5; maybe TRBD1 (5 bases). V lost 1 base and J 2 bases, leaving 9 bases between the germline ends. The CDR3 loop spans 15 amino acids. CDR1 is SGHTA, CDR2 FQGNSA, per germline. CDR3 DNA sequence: TGTGCCAGCAGCTTAGGGGGCGGGGGCAATCAGCCCCAGCATTTT. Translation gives CASSLGGGGNQPQHF. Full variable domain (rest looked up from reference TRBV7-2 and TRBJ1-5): GAGVSQSPSNKVTEKGKDVELRCDPISGHTALYWYRQSLGQGLEFLIYFQGNSAPDKSGLPSDRFSAERTGGSVSTLTIQRTQQEDSAVYLCASSLGGGGNQPQHFGDGTRLSIL.

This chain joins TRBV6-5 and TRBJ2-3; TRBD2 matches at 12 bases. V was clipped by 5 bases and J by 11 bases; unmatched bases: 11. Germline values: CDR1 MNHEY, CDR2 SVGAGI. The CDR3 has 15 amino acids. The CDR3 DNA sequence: TGTGCCAGCAGTCCACGCCTAGCGGGGGGGCAGGGGCAGTATTTT. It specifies CASSPRLAGGQGQYF.

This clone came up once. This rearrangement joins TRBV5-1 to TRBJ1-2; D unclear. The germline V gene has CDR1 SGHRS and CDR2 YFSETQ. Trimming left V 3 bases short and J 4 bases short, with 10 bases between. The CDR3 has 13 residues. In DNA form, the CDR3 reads TGCGCCAGCAGCTCACAGAGCGGCTATGGCTACACCTTC. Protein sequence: CASSSQSGYGYTF.

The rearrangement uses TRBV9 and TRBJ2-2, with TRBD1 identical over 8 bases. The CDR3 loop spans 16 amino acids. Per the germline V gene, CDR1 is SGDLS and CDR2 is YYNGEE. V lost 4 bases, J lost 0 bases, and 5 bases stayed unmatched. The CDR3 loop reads CASSIWTGPNTGELFF. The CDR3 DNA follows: TGTGCCAGCAGCATATGGACAGGGCCGAACACCGGGGAGCTGTTTTTT.

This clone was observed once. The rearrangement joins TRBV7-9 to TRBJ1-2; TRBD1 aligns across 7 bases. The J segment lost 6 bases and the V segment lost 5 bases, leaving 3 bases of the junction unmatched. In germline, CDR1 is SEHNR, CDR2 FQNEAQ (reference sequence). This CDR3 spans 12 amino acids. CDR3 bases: TGTGCCAGCAGCCGTACAGGGGATGGCTACACCTTC. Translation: CASSRTGDGYTF.

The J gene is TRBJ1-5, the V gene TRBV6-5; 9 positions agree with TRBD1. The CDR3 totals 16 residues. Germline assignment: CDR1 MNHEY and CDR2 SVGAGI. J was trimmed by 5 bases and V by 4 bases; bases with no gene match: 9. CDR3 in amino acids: CASSSAGTGSHQPQHF. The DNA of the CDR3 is TGTGCCAGCAGTTCCGCGGGGACAGGGAGTCATCAGCCCCAGCATTTT.

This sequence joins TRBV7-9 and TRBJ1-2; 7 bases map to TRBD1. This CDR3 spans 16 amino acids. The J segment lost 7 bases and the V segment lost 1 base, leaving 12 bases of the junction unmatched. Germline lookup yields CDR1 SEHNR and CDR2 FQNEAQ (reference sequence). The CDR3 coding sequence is TGTGCCAGCAGCTTAGAGGGGGCACCCCCAGCACGTGGCTACACCTTC. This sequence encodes CASSLEGAPPARGYTF.

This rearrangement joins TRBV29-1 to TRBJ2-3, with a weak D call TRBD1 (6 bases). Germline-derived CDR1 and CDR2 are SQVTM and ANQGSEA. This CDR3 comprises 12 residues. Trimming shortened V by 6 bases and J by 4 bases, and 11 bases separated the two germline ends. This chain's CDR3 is CSVESGADTQYF. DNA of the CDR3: TGCAGCGTCGAGTCAGGGGCAGATACGCAGTATTTT.

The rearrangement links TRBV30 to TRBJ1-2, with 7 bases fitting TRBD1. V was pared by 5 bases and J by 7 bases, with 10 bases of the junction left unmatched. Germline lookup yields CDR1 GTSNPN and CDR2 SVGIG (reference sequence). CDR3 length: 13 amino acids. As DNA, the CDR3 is TGTGCCTGGGCGCAAGGGGGCTGGGGTGGCTACACCTTC. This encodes CAWAQGGWGGYTF.

CDR3 region: CASSRGTGGETQYF. The CDR3 nucleotides are TGCGCCAGCAGCCGAGGGACAGGGGGAGAGACCCAGTACTTC. The chain has TRBV4-3 and TRBJ2-5; TRBD1 matches at 11 bases. V was pared by 4 bases and J by 4 bases, with 2 bases of the junction left unmatched. Germline CDR1 is LGHNA and CDR2 is YSLEER. CDR3 length equals 14 residues.

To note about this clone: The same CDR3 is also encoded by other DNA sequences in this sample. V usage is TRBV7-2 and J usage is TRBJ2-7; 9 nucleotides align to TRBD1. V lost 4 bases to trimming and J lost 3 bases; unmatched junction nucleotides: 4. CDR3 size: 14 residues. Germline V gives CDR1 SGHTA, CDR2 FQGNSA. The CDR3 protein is CASSSGTGFYEQYF. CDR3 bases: TGTGCCAGCAGCTCAGGGACAGGGTTCTACGAGCAGTACTTC.